This T cell receptor (beta chain) was sequenced in a study of blood T cell repertoires in COVID-19. Study context: The United States, Italy and Spain supplied acute and convalescent COVID-19 samples.

Trimming took 1 base from V and 7 from J, leaving 13 bases between them. Per germline, CDR1 LGHDT and CDR2 YNNKEL (reference sequence). The CDR3 sequence is 14 residues long. Only in-frame clones appear in the TCRdb table, and some are missing; sequencing was by immunoSEQ multiplex PCR. The table lists 300,000 or so clones, around 88% of them singletons. Source material: peripheral blood. The chain employs TRBV3-1 (or the pseudogene TRBV3-2) and TRBJ1-2, with D perhaps matching TRBD1 (6 bases). This sequence was found in a woman between 50 and 59 years old with acute or convalescent COVID-19. CDR3 nucleotides: TGTGCCAGCAGCCAAGCTAGGGGGTTAGGTGGCTACACCTTC. Its translation is CASSQARGLGGYTF.